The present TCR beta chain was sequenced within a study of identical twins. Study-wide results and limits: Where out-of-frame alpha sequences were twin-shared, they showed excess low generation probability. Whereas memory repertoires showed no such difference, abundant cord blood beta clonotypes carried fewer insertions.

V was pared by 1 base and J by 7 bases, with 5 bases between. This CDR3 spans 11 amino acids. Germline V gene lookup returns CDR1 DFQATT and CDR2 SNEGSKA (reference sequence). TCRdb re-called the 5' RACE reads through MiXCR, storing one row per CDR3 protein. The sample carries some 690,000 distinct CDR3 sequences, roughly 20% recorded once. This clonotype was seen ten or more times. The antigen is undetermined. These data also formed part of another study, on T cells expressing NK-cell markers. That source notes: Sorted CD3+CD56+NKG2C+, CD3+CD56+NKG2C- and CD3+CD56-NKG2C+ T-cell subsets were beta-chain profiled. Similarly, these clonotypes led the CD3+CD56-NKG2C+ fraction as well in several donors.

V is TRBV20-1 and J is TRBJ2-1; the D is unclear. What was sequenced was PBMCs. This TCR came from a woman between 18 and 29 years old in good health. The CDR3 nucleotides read TGCAGTGCTAGAGTGCAGAATGAGCAGTTCTTC. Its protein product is CSARVQNEQFF.